The clone carrying this TCR beta chain was recorded a few times. The sample originates from a study of blood T cell repertoires in COVID-19. Study-wide context: In each case, the material was cDNA or gDNA derived from T cells, B-cell-depleted T cells, or PBMCs.

The length of the CDR3 is 15 residues. The germline V gene encodes CDR1 MNHEY and CDR2 SMNVEV (reference sequence). The ends lost 2 bases at V and 8 bases at J; junction bases unmatched: 7. Libraries were prepared by immunoSEQ multiplex PCR; TCRdb keeps only in-frame clonotypes and omits some of them. The sample includes 110,000 or so clones, 88% seen only once; the top ten take 6.5% to 10%. The chain uses TRBV27 and TRBJ1-4, with 8 bases matching TRBD1. Sequenced: peripheral blood. The receptor was isolated from a woman between 65 and 79 years old who had recovered from COVID-19. This CDR3 reads CASSLRSRGREKLFF. CDR3 DNA: TGTGCCAGCAGTTTAAGGAGCAGGGGGCGCGAAAAACTGTTTTTT.